The text below deals with one T cell receptor beta chain. Its antigen is not yet known. It has no much larger one-base neighbor in the sample; base qualities were not kept. The donors were healthy, HIV-negative adults with no recently reported acute infections or vaccinations. Every donor was a Caucasian adult living in Nashville, Tennessee, USA. Magnetic negative selection was used to enrich CD4+ T cells, after which naive cells were positively selected on CD45RA and the negative fraction became the memory subset. Blood was obtained by leukapheresis, after which PBMCs were separated by Ficoll-Histopaque density gradient centrifugation and cryopreserved in liquid nitrogen vapor phase. Analytical flow cytometry was used to check the purity and quantity of each magnetically sorted T cell population. From each sorted fraction, genomic DNA was isolated and quantified by UV absorbance on a Nanodrop 2000c.

The sample is drawn from a study of shared clonotypes between healthy human individuals (TCRdb year 2020). Describing the broader study: Three men and two women, aged 18 to 49 years, made up the cohort. Blood TCR repertoires of roughly five healthy adults were deeply sequenced to estimate repertoire size and the extent of clonotype sharing between individuals. Per donor, leukapheresis produced somewhere between about 0.94 and 10 billion PBMCs. Per donor, three plates each were used for CD4 naive and CD4 memory, two for CD8 naive, and one for CD8 memory. To increase sequencing depth and limit assay-specific biases, different laboratories used diverse techniques to prepare libraries and sequence TCR repertoires.

Looking up the germline V gene yields CDR1 SGDLS and CDR2 YYNGEE. The CDR3 runs 17 residues from the cysteine to the phenylalanine. Just the 51-base CDR3 DNA is kept, in frame starting at base 1. Relative to germline, V is missing 3 bases and J is missing 4 bases, with 12 bases of the junction outside any gene match. Using the deep immunoSEQ assay, TCR CDR3 regions were amplified from genomic DNA by multiplex PCR. For each cell subset, the extracted genomic DNA was distributed evenly across all wells of several immunoSEQ 96-well plates, and each plate served as one replicate. For sorted subsets, each replicate PCR was loaded with approximately 200 ng genomic DNA, equivalent to about 33,000 T cell genomes. Purified libraries were quantified with a Qubit 3.0 fluorometer, sized on a Bioanalyzer 2100, and re-quantified with the KAPA Library Quantification kit. Every immunoSEQ 96-well plate was sequenced on a separate single-read 150-cycle Illumina NextSeq 550 flow cell. In the source study's methods: Because the immunoSEQ output included only junctional sequences and no quality scores, the filtering could not be the same as the filtering used for full-length reads. Sequences were annotated with PyIR, a Python wrapper for IgBLAST v1.9, using IMGT germline references to assign V/J genes and CDR3. Reads with weak V/J assignments (E-value above 1e-6), missing CDR3, stop codons, out-of-frame junctions, or ambiguous translated residues were removed. V3J clonotypes were defined as sequences sharing an identical inferred V gene, J gene, and CDR3 amino acid sequence. Percentage overlap between repertoires was computed as shared unique clonotypes divided by the size of the smaller repertoire. RTK rarefaction, the Chao1 estimator, and Recon v2.1 estimates of unobserved clonotypes were used to assess repertoire richness. Generation probabilities were computed with OLGA for all TCRbeta clonotypes obtained by the gDNA method from a few donors. This is the immuneACCESS table as TCRdb keeps it, with only in-frame sequences that have V and J called. A part of the clones is gone; compared with another copy, unresolved V genes explain less than half, and the rest is unexplained. V and J calls and clone size are given by that table; D and trimming were obtained from the DNA. For this sample the table gives approximately 2.5 million clones, of which approximately 94% were detected only once. 0.35% to 0.45% of the sample comes from the top ten.

Results the study describes overall, beyond this receptor: Because the study included a small number of donors, the genetic and exposure-history diversity represented was limited. Clonotypes shared by all four sorted-subset donors showed higher generation probabilities than non-shared clonotypes. Even with the large sequencing depth, rarefaction of the sorted-subset datasets indicated that sequencing was incomplete. Based on pairwise subsampling, the degree of clonotype sharing among donors was expected to be affected by sequencing depth. Naive subsets generally had larger estimated clonotype richness than memory subsets did. Roughly 5.2% of naive CD4, 3% to 3.5% of naive CD8, approximately 2.2% of memory CD4, and about 0.4% of memory CD8 clonotypes were shared across a few donors. Sampling was limited to blood, and TCR repertoires in tissue likely differ from TCR repertoires in blood.

The TCR sequence derives from a man aged 18 to 29 in good health. Some clones in this sample may be carry-over from other donors' samples. The chain employs TRBV9 and TRBJ2-7, with 11 bases in between that match TRBD2. Sequenced: naive CD4+ T cells from PBMCs. Explained via the paper, the cell subset or site label denotes: CD45RA+ positively selected. CDR3 loop: CASSGGTSGLTGYEQYF. In nucleotides, the sequence is TGTGCCAGCAGCGGGGGGACTAGCGGTTTAACGGGGTACGAGCAGTACTTC. Extended through the reference TRBV9 and TRBJ2-7 proteins, this CDR3 yields the full variable domain: DSGVTQTPKHLITATGQRVTLRCSPRSGDLSVYWYQQSLDQGLQFLIQYYNGEERAKGNILERFSAQQFPDLHSELNLSSLELGDSALYFCASSGGTSGLTGYEQYFGPGTRLTVT.